These T cell receptor beta chains were read from a single sample in a study of blood T cell repertoires in COVID-19. Using immunoSEQ multiplex PCR, the repertoire was profiled, and TCRdb retains in-frame clones only, with some absent. The profile shows approximately 90,000 clones, 87% of them singletons. The sequencing sample was made of peripheral blood. The receptors were sampled from a human donor in a cohort sampled during active COVID-19. CDR3s include the opening cysteine and the closing phenylalanine or tryptophan. The order of the fields is clone size, CDR3 length, D gene, V gene, J gene, CDR3 protein, CDR3 DNA. D genes are given only for firm matches. The size entry is marked missing in some rows and otherwise reads once, few, many or a size class.

clone_size: .; cdr3_length: 12; d_call: TRBD2; v_call: TRBV30; j_call: TRBJ2-5; cdr3_aa: CAWSVGGETQYF; cdr3_nt: TGTGCCTGGAGTGTGGGGGGGGAGACCCAGTACTTC
clone_size: once; cdr3_length: 11; d_call: .; v_call: TRBV20-1; j_call: TRBJ1-5; cdr3_aa: CSARVGLAQHF; cdr3_nt: TGCAGTGCTAGAGTCGGTTTGGCCCAGCATTTT
clone_size: .; cdr3_length: 15; d_call: TRBD2; v_call: TRBV7-2; j_call: TRBJ2-3; cdr3_aa: CASSGYGGAADTQYF; cdr3_nt: TGTGCCAGCAGCGGATACGGGGGGGCCGCAGATACGCAGTATTTT
clone_size: .; cdr3_length: 15; d_call: TRBD1; v_call: TRBV10-1; j_call: TRBJ2-2; cdr3_aa: CASSDRDRDTGELFF; cdr3_nt: TGCGCCAGCAGTGACCGGGACAGGGACACCGGGGAGCTGTTTTTT
clone_size: .; cdr3_length: 15; d_call: TRBD1; v_call: TRBV7-9; j_call: TRBJ1-6; cdr3_aa: CASSLGQGANSPLHF; cdr3_nt: TGTGCCAGCAGCTTAGGACAGGGGGCTAATTCACCCCTCCACTTT
clone_size: .; cdr3_length: 16; d_call: TRBD1; v_call: TRBV7-9; j_call: TRBJ2-2; cdr3_aa: CASSSAGTGGSGELFF; cdr3_nt: TGTGCCAGCAGCTCTGCCGGGACAGGGGGCTCCGGGGAGCTGTTTTTT
clone_size: .; cdr3_length: 14; d_call: TRBD1; v_call: TRBV11-3; j_call: TRBJ2-3; cdr3_aa: CASSWTGGTDTQYF; cdr3_nt: TGTGCCAGCAGCTGGACAGGGGGAACAGATACGCAGTATTTT
clone_size: .; cdr3_length: 13; d_call: .; v_call: TRBV2; j_call: TRBJ2-7; cdr3_aa: CATVREGGLEQYF; cdr3_nt: TGTGCCACCGTCCGTGAAGGAGGGCTCGAGCAGTACTTC
clone_size: .; cdr3_length: 14; d_call: .; v_call: TRBV7-8; j_call: TRBJ1-3; cdr3_aa: CASSSQGIPRTIYF; cdr3_nt: TGTGCCAGCAGCTCGCAGGGAATTCCCCGCACCATATATTTT
clone_size: .; cdr3_length: 12; d_call: .; v_call: TRBV29-1; j_call: TRBJ1-1; cdr3_aa: CSVETGGGEAFF; cdr3_nt: TGCAGCGTTGAGACGGGGGGCGGTGAAGCTTTCTTT
clone_size: .; cdr3_length: 16; d_call: TRBD1; v_call: TRBV7-2; j_call: TRBJ2-2; cdr3_aa: CASSYVRQGIAGELFF; cdr3_nt: TGTGCCAGCAGCTACGTAAGACAGGGGATCGCCGGGGAGCTGTTTTTT
clone_size: .; cdr3_length: 16; d_call: TRBD1; v_call: TRBV6-1; j_call: TRBJ1-5; cdr3_aa: CASSGGGTGGSQPQHF; cdr3_nt: TGTGCCAGCAGTGGAGGTGGGACAGGGGGCTCTCAGCCCCAGCATTTT
clone_size: few; cdr3_length: 19; d_call: .; v_call: TRBV4-2; j_call: TRBJ1-6; cdr3_aa: CASSQFPAKQVLSNSPLHF; cdr3_nt: TGTGCCAGCAGCCAGTTCCCTGCTAAACAGGTACTCAGTAATTCACCCCTCCACTTT
clone_size: .; cdr3_length: 17; d_call: TRBD2; v_call: TRBV4-1; j_call: TRBJ2-3; cdr3_aa: CASSPKRTSGATDTQYF; cdr3_nt: TGCGCCAGCAGCCCAAAACGGACTAGCGGGGCAACAGATACGCAGTATTTT
clone_size: .; cdr3_length: 14; d_call: .; v_call: TRBV5-6; j_call: TRBJ2-5; cdr3_aa: CASRHRRGEETQYF; cdr3_nt: TGTGCCAGCAGACACCGTCGGGGAGAAGAGACCCAGTACTTC
clone_size: .; cdr3_length: 12; d_call: .; v_call: TRBV19; j_call: TRBJ2-7; cdr3_aa: CASSAQSYEQYF; cdr3_nt: TGTGCCAGTAGTGCCCAGTCCTACGAGCAGTACTTC
clone_size: .; cdr3_length: 17; d_call: TRBD2; v_call: TRBV4-3; j_call: TRBJ2-5; cdr3_aa: CASSPRGTTLSGETQYF; cdr3_nt: TGCGCCAGCAGTCCCCGCGGGACTACCCTCAGTGGGGAGACCCAGTACTTC
clone_size: .; cdr3_length: 12; d_call: TRBD1; v_call: TRBV10-3; j_call: TRBJ2-7; cdr3_aa: CAITQGAGEQYF; cdr3_nt: TGTGCCATCACGCAGGGGGCCGGCGAGCAGTACTTC
clone_size: .; cdr3_length: 12; d_call: .; v_call: TRBV12-3/TRBV12-4; j_call: TRBJ1-1; cdr3_aa: CASIGEDTEAFF; cdr3_nt: TGTGCCAGCATTGGGGAGGACACTGAAGCTTTCTTT
clone_size: .; cdr3_length: 14; d_call: .; v_call: TRBV5-1; j_call: TRBJ1-1; cdr3_aa: CASSELTGNDEAFF; cdr3_nt: TGCGCCAGCAGCGAATTAACAGGGAACGATGAAGCTTTCTTT
clone_size: .; cdr3_length: 11; d_call: .; v_call: TRBV2; j_call: TRBJ1-2; cdr3_aa: CASSTTRGYTF; cdr3_nt: TGTGCCAGCAGTACGACACGAGGCTACACCTTC
clone_size: once; cdr3_length: 14; d_call: .; v_call: TRBV29-1; j_call: TRBJ1-1; cdr3_aa: CSVEDVGGVTEAFF; cdr3_nt: TGCAGCGTTGAAGATGTAGGGGGAGTCACTGAAGCTTTCTTT
clone_size: few; cdr3_length: 15; d_call: TRBD1; v_call: TRBV19; j_call: TRBJ1-5; cdr3_aa: CASSPGQRIVAGQHF; cdr3_nt: TGTGCCAGTAGCCCGGGACAGCGAATTGTGGCTGGCCAGCATTTT
clone_size: .; cdr3_length: 13; d_call: .; v_call: TRBV7-9; j_call: TRBJ2-1; cdr3_aa: CASGRTAYNEQFF; cdr3_nt: TGTGCCAGCGGACGGACAGCCTACAATGAGCAGTTCTTC
clone_size: .; cdr3_length: 11; d_call: .; v_call: TRBV12-3/TRBV12-4; j_call: TRBJ2-1; cdr3_aa: CASSLARGQFF; cdr3_nt: TGTGCCAGCAGTTTGGCCCGCGGGCAGTTCTTC
clone_size: .; cdr3_length: 16; d_call: .; v_call: TRBV28; j_call: TRBJ2-1; cdr3_aa: CASSFMGSAFYNEQFF; cdr3_nt: TGTGCCAGCAGTTTTATGGGGAGTGCGTTCTACAATGAGCAGTTCTTC
clone_size: .; cdr3_length: 18; d_call: .; v_call: TRBV7-6; j_call: TRBJ1-4; cdr3_aa: CASSVRWGREATNEKLFF; cdr3_nt: TGTGCCAGCAGCGTAAGATGGGGCAGGGAAGCAACTAATGAAAAACTGTTTTTT
clone_size: once; cdr3_length: 15; d_call: .; v_call: TRBV7-2; j_call: TRBJ1-5; cdr3_aa: CASSLGPYSNQPQHF; cdr3_nt: TGTGCCAGCAGCTTAGGGCCGTATAGCAATCAGCCCCAGCATTTT
clone_size: .; cdr3_length: 12; d_call: .; v_call: TRBV24-1; j_call: TRBJ2-3; cdr3_aa: CATESPSDTQYF; cdr3_nt: TGTGCCACCGAGTCTCCCTCGGATACGCAGTATTTT
clone_size: .; cdr3_length: 17; d_call: TRBD2; v_call: TRBV11-2; j_call: TRBJ2-3; cdr3_aa: CASSFRLAGGRTDTQYF; cdr3_nt: TGTGCCAGCAGCTTCCGACTAGCGGGGGGGCGGACAGATACGCAGTATTTT
clone_size: .; cdr3_length: 17; d_call: .; v_call: TRBV14; j_call: TRBJ2-5; cdr3_aa: CASSLQSGVGPAETQYF; cdr3_nt: TGTGCCAGCAGCCTTCAATCGGGGGTGGGACCGGCCGAGACCCAGTACTTC
clone_size: .; cdr3_length: 15; d_call: .; v_call: TRBV9; j_call: TRBJ1-1; cdr3_aa: CASSFRGGFNTEAFF; cdr3_nt: TGTGCCAGCAGCTTCAGAGGAGGATTTAACACTGAAGCTTTCTTT
clone_size: .; cdr3_length: 15; d_call: .; v_call: TRBV29-1; j_call: TRBJ1-1; cdr3_aa: CSVRDSPRKNTEAFF; cdr3_nt: TGCAGCGTCCGGGACTCACCCCGGAAGAACACTGAAGCTTTCTTT
clone_size: .; cdr3_length: 12; d_call: .; v_call: TRBV5-6; j_call: TRBJ2-1; cdr3_aa: CASSSTWNEQFF; cdr3_nt: TGTGCCAGCAGCTCGACTTGGAATGAGCAGTTCTTC
clone_size: .; cdr3_length: 12; d_call: TRBD1; v_call: TRBV6-5; j_call: TRBJ1-2; cdr3_aa: CASSPGQGKYTF; cdr3_nt: TGTGCCAGCAGTCCCGGACAGGGGAAGTACACCTTC
clone_size: .; cdr3_length: 15; d_call: .; v_call: TRBV2; j_call: TRBJ1-1; cdr3_aa: CASSLREAGNTEAFF; cdr3_nt: TGTGCCAGCAGCCTCAGGGAGGCAGGGAACACTGAAGCTTTCTTT
clone_size: .; cdr3_length: 17; d_call: TRBD2; v_call: TRBV19; j_call: TRBJ2-3; cdr3_aa: CASSIDPGGAVTDTQYF; cdr3_nt: TGTGCCAGTAGTATAGACCCCGGGGGGGCAGTAACAGATACGCAGTATTTT
clone_size: .; cdr3_length: 13; d_call: TRBD1; v_call: TRBV12-3/TRBV12-4; j_call: TRBJ1-2; cdr3_aa: CASSRDRGYGYTF; cdr3_nt: TGTGCCAGCAGCCGGGACAGGGGCTATGGCTACACCTTC
clone_size: .; cdr3_length: 10; d_call: TRBD1; v_call: TRBV6-5; j_call: TRBJ1-2; cdr3_aa: CASSSGTEYF; cdr3_nt: TGTGCCAGCAGTTCCGGGACAGAGTACTTC
clone_size: .; cdr3_length: 15; d_call: .; v_call: TRBV27; j_call: TRBJ1-5; cdr3_aa: CASRSTGYSNQPQHF; cdr3_nt: TGTGCCAGCAGATCAACAGGGTATAGCAATCAGCCCCAGCATTTT
clone_size: .; cdr3_length: 15; d_call: TRBD1; v_call: TRBV19; j_call: TRBJ1-1; cdr3_aa: CASSRYRGQNTEAFF; cdr3_nt: TGTGCCAGTAGTAGGTACAGGGGGCAGAACACTGAAGCTTTCTTT